This TCR beta chain was retrieved from a study of CD8 T cells in Susac syndrome. The V gene lost 1 base and the J gene lost 5 bases, with 8 bases spanning the gap. The germline V gene encodes CDR1 MNHEY and CDR2 SMNVEV (reference sequence). The CDR3 extends over 13 amino acids. High-throughput TCR beta sequencing covered peripheral CD8+ and CD4+ T cells. Negative magnetic isolation gave CD8+ and CD4+ cells; FACS enriched CD8+ TEMRA. This clonotype was found once. RNA amounts of about 0.45 to 1 ug underwent reverse transcription with random hexamers. One entry per CDR3 protein, called by TCRdb with MiXCR from the immunoSEQ multiplex PCR reads. The repertoire holds 250,000 to 300,000 distinct CDR3 sequences, with about 85% as singletons.

The source of this sequence is a human donor with multiple sclerosis. The sample consisted of CD8+ T cells from PBMCs. This chain links TRBV27 with TRBJ1-1; no clear D. The CDR3: CASSLFQVTEAFF. The CDR3 DNA follows: TGTGCCAGCAGTTTATTTCAGGTGACTGAAGCTTTCTTT.